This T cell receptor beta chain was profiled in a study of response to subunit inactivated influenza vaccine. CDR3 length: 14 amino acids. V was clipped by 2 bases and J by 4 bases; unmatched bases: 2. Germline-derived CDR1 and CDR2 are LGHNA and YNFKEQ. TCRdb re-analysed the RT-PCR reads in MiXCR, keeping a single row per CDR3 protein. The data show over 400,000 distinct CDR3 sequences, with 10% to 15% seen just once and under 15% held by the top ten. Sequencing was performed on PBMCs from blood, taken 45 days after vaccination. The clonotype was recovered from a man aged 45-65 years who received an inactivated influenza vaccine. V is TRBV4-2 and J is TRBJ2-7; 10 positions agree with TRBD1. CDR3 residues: CASSQSGQGYEQYF. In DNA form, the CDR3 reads TGTGCCAGCAGCCAATCGGGACAGGGGTACGAGCAGTACTTC.